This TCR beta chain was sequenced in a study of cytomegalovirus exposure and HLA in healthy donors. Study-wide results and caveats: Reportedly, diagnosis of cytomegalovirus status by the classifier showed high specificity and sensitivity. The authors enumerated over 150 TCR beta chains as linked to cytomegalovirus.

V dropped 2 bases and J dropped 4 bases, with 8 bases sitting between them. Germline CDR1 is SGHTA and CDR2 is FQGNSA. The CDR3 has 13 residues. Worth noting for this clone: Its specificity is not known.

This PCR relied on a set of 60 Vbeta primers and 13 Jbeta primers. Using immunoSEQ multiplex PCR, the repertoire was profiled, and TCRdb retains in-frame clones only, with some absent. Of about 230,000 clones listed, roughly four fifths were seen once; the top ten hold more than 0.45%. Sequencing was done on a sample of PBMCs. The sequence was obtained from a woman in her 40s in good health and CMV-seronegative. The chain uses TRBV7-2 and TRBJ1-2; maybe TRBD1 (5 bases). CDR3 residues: CASSLLTAYGYTF. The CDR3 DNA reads TGTGCCAGCAGCTTATTGACAGCCTATGGCTACACCTTC.